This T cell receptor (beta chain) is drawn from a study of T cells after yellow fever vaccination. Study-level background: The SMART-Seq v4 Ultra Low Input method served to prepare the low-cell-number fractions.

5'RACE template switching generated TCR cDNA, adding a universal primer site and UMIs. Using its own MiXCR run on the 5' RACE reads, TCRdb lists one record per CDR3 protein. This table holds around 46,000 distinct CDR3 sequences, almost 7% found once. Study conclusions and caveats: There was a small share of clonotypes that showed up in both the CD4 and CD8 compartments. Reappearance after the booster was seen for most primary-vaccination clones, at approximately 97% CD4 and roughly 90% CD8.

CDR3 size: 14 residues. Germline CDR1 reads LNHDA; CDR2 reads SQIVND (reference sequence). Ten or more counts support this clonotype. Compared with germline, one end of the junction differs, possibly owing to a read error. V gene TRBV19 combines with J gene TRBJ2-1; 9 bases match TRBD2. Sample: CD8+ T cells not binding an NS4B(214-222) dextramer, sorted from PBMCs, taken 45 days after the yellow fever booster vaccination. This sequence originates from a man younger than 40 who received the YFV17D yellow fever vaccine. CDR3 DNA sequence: TGTGCCAGTTGTATCCTAGCGGGAACTGGTGAGCAGTTCTTC. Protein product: CASCILAGTGEQFF.